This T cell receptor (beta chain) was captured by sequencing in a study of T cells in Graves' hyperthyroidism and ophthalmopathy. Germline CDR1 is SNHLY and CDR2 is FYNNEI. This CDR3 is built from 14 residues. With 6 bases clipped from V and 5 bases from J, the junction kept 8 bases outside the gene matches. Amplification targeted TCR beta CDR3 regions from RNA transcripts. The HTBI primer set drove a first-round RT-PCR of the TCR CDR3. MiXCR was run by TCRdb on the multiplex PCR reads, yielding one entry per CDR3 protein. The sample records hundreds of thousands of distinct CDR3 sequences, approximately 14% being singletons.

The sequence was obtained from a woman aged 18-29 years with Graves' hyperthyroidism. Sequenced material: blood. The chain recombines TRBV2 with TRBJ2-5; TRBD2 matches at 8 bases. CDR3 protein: CASRVGGVLETQYF. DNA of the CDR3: TGTGCCAGCAGGGTCGGGGGGGTACTTGAGACCCAGTACTTC. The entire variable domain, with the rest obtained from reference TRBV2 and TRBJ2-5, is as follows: EPEVTQTPSHQVTQMGQEVILRCVPISNHLYFYWYRQILGQKVEFLVSFYNNEISEKSEIFDDQFSVERPDGSNFTLKIRSTKLEDSAMYFCASRVGGVLETQYFGPGTRLLVL.